The 23 T cell receptor beta chains reported below all come from one sample, sequenced in a study of beta chain features in type 1 diabetes. The investigators reverse transcribed all of the isolated RNA, so they sequenced expressed TCRB transcripts. The data were produced by immunoSEQ multiplex PCR, yet TCRdb's version contains in-frame clones alone and is incomplete. This table has 600,000 to 700,000 clones, 13% appearing once. Study results and limitations: Type 1 diabetes patients had moderately but significantly shorter TCRB CDR3s in all four CD4+ subsets.

The antigens for these receptors are not known. The sequenced material came from naive CD4+ T cells from blood. The receptors here all came from a man aged 18 to 29 with type 1 diabetes.

J is TRBJ2-1 and V is TRBV7-9; D is uncertain. V was clipped by 11 bases and J by 0 bases, with 5 bases between them. The CDR3 length is 11 residues. Germline lookup yields CDR1 SEHNR and CDR2 FQNEAQ (reference sequence). CDR3 sequence reads: CAGRSYNEQFF. The CDR3 coding sequence is TGTGCCGGACGCTCCTACAATGAGCAGTTCTTC.

As to this clone: The junction differs from germline at one of its ends, possibly a read error. The chain has TRBV7-7 and TRBJ2-5, with D perhaps TRBD2 (6 bases). The CDR3 is 16 residues long. Per germline, CDR1 SSHAT and CDR2 FNYEAQ (reference sequence). The CDR3 region is CASSSSLLATQETQYF. The DNA for the CDR3 is TGTGCTAGCAGCTCTTCCCTCCTAGCGACTCAAGAGACCCAGTACTTC.

This clone was counted only a few times. The same CDR3 is also encoded by other DNA sequences in this sample. The chain links TRBV30 to TRBJ1-1; a possible D gene is TRBD1 (5 bases). The CDR3 loop spans 13 amino acids. Germline CDR1 GTSNPN, CDR2 SVGIG (reference sequence). V lost 2 bases to trimming and J lost 1 base, with 8 bases between them. The chain's CDR3 is CAWSSTGNTEAFF. The CDR3 nucleotides are TGTGCCTGGAGTTCAACAGGGAACACTGAAGCTTTCTTT.

The chain recombines TRBV6-1 with TRBJ1-2; D gene unclear. From germline, CDR1 is MNHNS and CDR2 SASEGT. The length of the CDR3 is 11 residues. The germline V and J ends were trimmed by 6 bases and 1 base, with 3 bases remaining between them. This CDR3 is CASSINYGYTF. In DNA, the CDR3 is TGTGCCAGCAGCATTAACTATGGCTACACCTTC.

The chain uses TRBV5-1 and TRBJ2-5, with D perhaps matching TRBD1 or TRBD2 (5 bases each). This CDR3 has 15 amino acids. Germline V gene lookup returns CDR1 SGHRS and CDR2 YFSETQ. V shed 7 bases and J shed 1 base, with 17 bases lying between them. CDR3 region: CASGRGLTIQETQYF. DNA for the CDR3: TGCGCCAGCGGACGGGGCCTCACTATCCAAGAGACCCAGTACTTC.

The V call is TRBV11-2, the J call TRBJ2-2; 7 bases line up with TRBD1. The CDR3 is 17 residues long. From germline, CDR1 is SGHAT and CDR2 FQNNGV. V lost 4 bases to trimming and J lost 1 base; unmatched junction nucleotides: 9. This chain's CDR3 is CASSSRPGQMNTGELFF. The CDR3 region has the DNA TGTGCCAGCAGCTCCAGACCGGGACAGATGAACACCGGGGAGCTGTTTTTT.

There are a few counts of this clone. This sequence joins TRBV5-1 and TRBJ2-2; TRBD1 is a possible D gene (6 bases). Germline assignment: CDR1 SGHRS and CDR2 YFSETQ. Deletions cut 1 base from V and 2 bases from J, with 12 bases between. The CDR3 has 16 residues. The CDR3 loop is CASSLPRGSNTGELFF. The CDR3 coding sequence is TGCGCCAGCAGCTTGCCCAGGGGAAGTAACACCGGGGAGCTGTTTTTT.

This chain links TRBV30 with TRBJ1-6, with 7 bases identical to TRBD1. The CDR3 runs 14 residues. Germline V lookup: CDR1 GTSNPN, CDR2 SVGIG (reference sequence). The trim removed 3 bases at V and 8 bases at J, leaving 7 bases unmatched. The CDR3 coding sequence is TGTGCCTGGAGCCTACAGGGGTTGGATTCACCCCTCCACTTT. Protein product: CAWSLQGLDSPLHF.

This clone was observed a handful of times. CDR3 in DNA: TGCGCCAGCAGCCCGGACAGGAGCTCCTATAATTCACCCCTCCACTTT. This codes for CASSPDRSSYNSPLHF. The genes are TRBV5-1 and TRBJ1-6; 7 bases map to TRBD1. This CDR3 is 16 amino acids long. J was trimmed by 0 bases and V by 4 bases; bases with no gene match: 4. From germline, CDR1 is SGHRS and CDR2 YFSETQ.

The sample holds a few counts of this clone. This chain uses TRBV11-2 with TRBJ2-3; 10 nucleotides align to TRBD1. The germline CDR1 and CDR2 sequences are SGHAT and FQNNGV. V trimming: 8 bases; J trimming: 2 bases; junction bases outside the gene matches: 4. This CDR3 is built from 14 residues. The CDR3 nucleotides read TGTGCCAGCGGCGACAGGGGGCCCACAGATACGCAGTATTTT. This translates into CASGDRGPTDTQYF.

The rearrangement links TRBV4-1 to TRBJ1-5, with 7 bases lining up with TRBD1. The J segment lost 6 bases and the V segment lost 4 bases, leaving 9 bases of the junction unmatched. Germline V gene lookup returns CDR1 MGHRA and CDR2 YSYEKL. The CDR3 runs 15 residues. CDR3 sequence (DNA): TGCGCCAGCAGCCTCGATACAGGGGTGAGTCAGCCCCAGCATTTT. Translation: CASSLDTGVSQPQHF.

J is TRBJ2-1 and V is TRBV6-5, with D hard to call. This CDR3 has 12 amino acids. The germline V gene encodes CDR1 MNHEY and CDR2 SVGAGI. The V end was cut by 6 bases, the J end by 9 bases, with 12 bases between. The CDR3 sequence is CASRLIPGEQFF. For the CDR3, the DNA is TGTGCCAGCAGGCTAATCCCGGGTGAGCAGTTCTTC.

This chain joins TRBV7-6 and TRBJ2-2; D is perhaps TRBD1 (6 bases). Germline values: CDR1 SGHVS, CDR2 FNYEAQ. Trimming took off 0 bases at V and 3 bases at J, with 17 bases between the two ends. The CDR3 length is 18 residues. The CDR3, as DNA: TGTGCCAGCAGCTTAGCCGGGACAAGAAGCGATTACACCGGGGAGCTGTTTTTT. Its translation: CASSLAGTRSDYTGELFF.

The table lists this clone with a few counts. This chain connects TRBV28 to TRBJ2-7; weak D call: TRBD1 (6 bases). Trimming removed 4 bases at V and 1 base at J, with 8 bases between. CDR1 is MDHEN, CDR2 SYDVKM, per germline. The CDR3 contains 13 residues. CDR3 sequence: CASSSDRSYEQYF. The CDR3 DNA follows: TGTGCCAGCAGTTCGGACAGATCCTACGAGCAGTACTTC.

V gene TRBV5-1 combines with J gene TRBJ2-2; 8 nucleotides match TRBD1. Germline values: CDR1 SGHRS, CDR2 YFSETQ. The CDR3 contains 17 residues. The ends lost 0 bases at V and 4 bases at J; junction bases unmatched: 8. CDR3 sequence: CASSLDHQGAGTGELFF. CDR3 nucleotides: TGCGCCAGCAGCTTGGACCATCAGGGGGCAGGCACCGGGGAGCTGTTTTTT. The full variable domain, in which reference TRBV5-1 and TRBJ2-2 provide the parts outside the CDR3, is KAGVTQTPRYLIKTRGQQVTLSCSPISGHRSVSWYQQTPGQGLQFLFEYFSETQRNKGNFPGRFSGRQFSNSRSEMNVSTLELGDSALYLCASSLDHQGAGTGELFFGEGSRLTVL.

As concerns this clone: A much larger clone is a single base away; this may be a read error. The V call is TRBV11-1, the J call TRBJ2-5, with D hard to call. This CDR3 is 11 amino acids long. Germline loops: CDR1 SGHAT, CDR2 FQDESV (reference sequence). Trimming took 5 bases from V and 2 from J, leaving 3 bases between them. The CDR3 reads CASSPQETQYF. CDR3 bases: TGTGCCAGCAGCCCACAAGAGACCCAGTACTTC.

This clone was seen more than once but under ten times. The gene calls are TRBV7-9 and TRBJ2-1; the D gene is possibly TRBD2 (6 bases). Germline V gene data show CDR1 as SEHNR and CDR2 as FQNEAQ (reference sequence). The CDR3 spans 15 residues. The germline V and J ends were trimmed by 5 bases and 6 bases, with 17 bases remaining between them. CDR3 region: CASSPHWGVANEQFF. The CDR3 DNA sequence: TGTGCCAGCAGCCCCCACTGGGGGGTAGCCAATGAGCAGTTCTTC.

The gene calls are TRBV9 and TRBJ1-5; no firm D call. Germline CDR1 SGDLS, CDR2 YYNGEE. Trimming pared 2 bases from V and 7 bases from J, leaving 10 bases between. This CDR3 contains 13 residues. CDR3 sequence reads: CASSVEVGQPQHF. The CDR3 DNA follows: TGTGCCAGCAGCGTCGAGGTGGGCCAGCCCCAGCATTTT.

The chain employs TRBV18 and TRBJ1-1; D possibly corresponds to TRBD1 (6 bases). The CDR3 runs to 15 residues. Trimming took 3 bases from V and 4 from J, leaving 15 bases between them. Germline lookup yields CDR1 KGHSH and CDR2 LQKENI. CDR3 in amino acids: CASSPPITGSTEAFF. The DNA of the CDR3 is TGTGCCAGCTCACCGCCCATAACAGGGTCCACTGAAGCTTTCTTT.

There are a few counts of this clone. The chain combines TRBV4-1 with TRBJ2-1; 7 nucleotides match TRBD2. Unmatched junction bases numbered 6, after V lost 3 bases and J lost 7 bases. The CDR3 loop spans 14 amino acids. Germline V CDR1 and CDR2: MGHRA, YSYEKL. The DNA of the CDR3 is TGCGCCAGCAGCCATTTACTAGCGACGAATGAGCAGTTCTTC. Translated: CASSHLLATNEQFF.

This clone was detected only a few times. The chain employs TRBV5-1 and TRBJ1-3; 7 nucleotides line up with TRBD1. CDR1 is SGHRS, CDR2 YFSETQ, per germline. V lost 4 bases and J lost 6; bases outside the gene matches: 7. This CDR3 comprises 14 residues. CDR3 nucleotide sequence: TGCGCCAGCAGCAGCTCCGGGACAGAAAACACCATATATTTT. Protein sequence: CASSSSGTENTIYF.

This chain connects TRBV23-1 to TRBJ1-2; D is ambiguous. TRBV23-1 is placed among ORFs of uncertain function. V shed 1 base and J shed 6 bases, with 9 bases lying between them. This CDR3 has 13 residues. Here the CDR3 DNA reads TGCGCCAGCAGTCAATATAAGCGTCATGGCTACACCTTC. Its translation is CASSQYKRHGYTF.

This clone has a handful of counts. The rearrangement joins TRBV19 to TRBJ1-1; D is unclear. The CDR3 spans 12 residues. Trimming shortened V by 5 bases and J by 8 bases, and 12 bases separated the two germline ends. Germline V gene lookup returns CDR1 LNHDA and CDR2 SQIVND (reference sequence). The CDR3: CASSSRALEAFF. CDR3 nucleotide sequence: TGTGCCAGTAGTTCGAGGGCCCTGGAAGCTTTCTTT.